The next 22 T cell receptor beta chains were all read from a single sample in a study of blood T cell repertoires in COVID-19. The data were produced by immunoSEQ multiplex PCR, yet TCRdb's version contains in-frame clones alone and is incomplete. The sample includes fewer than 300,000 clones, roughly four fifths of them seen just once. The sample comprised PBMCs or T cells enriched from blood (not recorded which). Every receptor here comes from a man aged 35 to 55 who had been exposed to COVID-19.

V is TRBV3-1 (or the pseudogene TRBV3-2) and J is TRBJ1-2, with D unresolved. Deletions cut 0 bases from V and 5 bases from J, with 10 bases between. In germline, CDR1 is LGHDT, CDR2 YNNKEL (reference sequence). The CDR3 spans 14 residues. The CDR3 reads CASSQEIVPYGYTF. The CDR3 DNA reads TGTGCCAGCAGCCAAGAAATTGTCCCGTATGGCTACACCTTC.

The chain's CDR3 is CATGVAGGPLETQYF. The CDR3 DNA reads TGTGCCACCGGGGTAGCGGGAGGGCCGCTCGAGACCCAGTACTTC. The V and J genes are TRBV24-1 and TRBJ2-5, with 11 bases fitting TRBD2. The germline gives CDR1 KGHDR, CDR2 SFDVKD. The trim removed 9 bases at V and 5 bases at J, leaving 10 bases unmatched. The CDR3 spans 15 residues.

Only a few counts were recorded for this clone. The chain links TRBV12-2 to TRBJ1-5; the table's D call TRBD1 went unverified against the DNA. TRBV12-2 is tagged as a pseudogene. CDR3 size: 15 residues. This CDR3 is CASRGTEYSNQPQHF. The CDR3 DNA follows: TGTGCAAGTCGCGGGACAGAGTATAGCAATCAGCCCCAGCATTTT.

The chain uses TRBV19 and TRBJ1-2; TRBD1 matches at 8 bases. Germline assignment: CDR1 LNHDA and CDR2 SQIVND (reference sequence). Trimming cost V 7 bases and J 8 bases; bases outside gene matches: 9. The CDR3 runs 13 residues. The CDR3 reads CASTQDRGGGYTF. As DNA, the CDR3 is TGTGCCAGTACCCAAGACAGGGGTGGCGGCTACACCTTC.

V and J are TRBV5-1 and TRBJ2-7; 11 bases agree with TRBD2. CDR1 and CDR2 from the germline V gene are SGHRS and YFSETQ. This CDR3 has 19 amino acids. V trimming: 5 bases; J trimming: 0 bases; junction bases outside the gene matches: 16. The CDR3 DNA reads TGCGCCAGCAGTAAATCCGCCGGGACTAGCGGCACCTACTCCTACGAGCAGTACTTC. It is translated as CASSKSAGTSGTYSYEQYF.

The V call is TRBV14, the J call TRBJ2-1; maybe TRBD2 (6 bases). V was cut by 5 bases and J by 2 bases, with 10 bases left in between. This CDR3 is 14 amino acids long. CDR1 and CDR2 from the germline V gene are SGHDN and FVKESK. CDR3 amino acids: CASSSRGAYNEQFF. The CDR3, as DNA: TGTGCCAGCAGCTCGCGGGGCGCCTACAATGAGCAGTTCTTC.

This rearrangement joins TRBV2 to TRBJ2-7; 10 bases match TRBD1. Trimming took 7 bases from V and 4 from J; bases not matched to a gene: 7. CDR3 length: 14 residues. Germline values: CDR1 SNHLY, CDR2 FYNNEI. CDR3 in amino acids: CASMRDRGGYEQYF. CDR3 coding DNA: TGTGCCAGCATGAGGGACAGGGGCGGGTACGAGCAGTACTTC.

CDR3 nucleotide sequence: TGCGCCAGCAGTGATAGGAACAGGAACTATGGCTACACCTTC. This codes for CASSDRNRNYGYTF. The chain couples TRBV10-2 to TRBJ1-2; D might be TRBD1 (5 bases). CDR1 is WSHSY and CDR2 is SAAADI in the germline V gene. Trimming pared 3 bases from V and 2 bases from J, leaving 10 bases between. The CDR3 has 14 residues.

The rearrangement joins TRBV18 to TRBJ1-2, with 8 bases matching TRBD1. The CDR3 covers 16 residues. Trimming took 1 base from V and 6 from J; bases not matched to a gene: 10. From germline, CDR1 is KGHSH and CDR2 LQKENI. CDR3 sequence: CASSPQTLQGAHGYTF. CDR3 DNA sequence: TGTGCCAGCTCACCACAAACTCTTCAGGGGGCGCATGGCTACACCTTC.

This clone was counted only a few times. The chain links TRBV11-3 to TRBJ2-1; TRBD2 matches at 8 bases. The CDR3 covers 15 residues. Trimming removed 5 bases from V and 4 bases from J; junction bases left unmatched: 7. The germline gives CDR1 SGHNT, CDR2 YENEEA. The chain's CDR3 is CASSLGRAGYNEQFF. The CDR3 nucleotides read TGTGCCAGCAGCCTCGGGAGGGCCGGGTACAATGAGCAGTTCTTC.

CDR3 amino acids: CASIGTVGSGNTIYF. The CDR3, as DNA: TGTGCCAGTATTGGTACAGTCGGCTCTGGAAACACCATATATTTT. This rearrangement joins TRBV19 to TRBJ1-3; D call uncertain. The V gene lost 7 bases and the J gene lost 0 bases, with 13 bases spanning the gap. This CDR3 spans 15 amino acids. The germline CDR1 and CDR2 sequences are LNHDA and SQIVND (reference sequence). The full variable domain, completed using reference TRBV19 and TRBJ1-3, is DGGITQSPKYLFRKEGQNVTLSCEQNLNHDAMYWYRQDPGQGLRLIYYSQIVNDFQKGDIAEGYSVSREKKESFPLTVTSAQKNPTAFYLCASIGTVGSGNTIYFGEGSWLTVV.

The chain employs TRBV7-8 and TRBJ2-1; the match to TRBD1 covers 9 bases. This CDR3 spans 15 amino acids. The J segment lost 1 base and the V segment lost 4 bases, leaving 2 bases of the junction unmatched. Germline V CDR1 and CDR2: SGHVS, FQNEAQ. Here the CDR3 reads CASSSDRGSYNEQFF. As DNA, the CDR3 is TGTGCCAGCAGCTCCGACAGGGGGTCCTACAATGAGCAGTTCTTC.

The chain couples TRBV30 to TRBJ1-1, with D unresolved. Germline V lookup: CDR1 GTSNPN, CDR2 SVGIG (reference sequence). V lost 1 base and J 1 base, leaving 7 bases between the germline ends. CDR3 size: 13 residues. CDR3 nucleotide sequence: TGTGCCTGGAGTGGACAAGCGAACACTGAAGCTTTCTTT. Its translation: CAWSGQANTEAFF.

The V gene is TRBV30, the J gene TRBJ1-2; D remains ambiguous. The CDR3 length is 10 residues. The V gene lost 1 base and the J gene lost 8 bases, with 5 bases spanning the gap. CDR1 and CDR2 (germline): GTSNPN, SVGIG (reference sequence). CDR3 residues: CAWSGEGYTF. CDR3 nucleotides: TGTGCCTGGAGTGGTGAGGGCTACACCTTC.

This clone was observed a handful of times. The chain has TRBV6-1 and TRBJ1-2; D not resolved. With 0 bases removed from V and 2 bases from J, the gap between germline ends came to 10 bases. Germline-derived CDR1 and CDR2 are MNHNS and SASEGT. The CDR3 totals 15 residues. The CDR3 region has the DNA TGTGCCAGCAGTGAAGCGCTCACGGTCAACTATGGCTACACCTTC. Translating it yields CASSEALTVNYGYTF.

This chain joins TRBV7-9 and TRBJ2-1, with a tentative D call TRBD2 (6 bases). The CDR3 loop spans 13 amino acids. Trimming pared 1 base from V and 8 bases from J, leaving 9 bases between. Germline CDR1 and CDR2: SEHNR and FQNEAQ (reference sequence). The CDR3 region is CASSLVSSDEQFF. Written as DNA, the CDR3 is TGTGCCAGCAGCTTAGTGTCTAGCGATGAGCAGTTCTTC.

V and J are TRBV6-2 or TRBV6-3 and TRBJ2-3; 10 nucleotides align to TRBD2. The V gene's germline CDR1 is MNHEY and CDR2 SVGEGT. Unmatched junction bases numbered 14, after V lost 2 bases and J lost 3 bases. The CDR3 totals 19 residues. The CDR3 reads CASSYPSSGRDLGTDTQYF. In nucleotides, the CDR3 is TGTGCCAGCAGTTACCCTTCTAGCGGGAGAGACTTGGGAACAGATACGCAGTATTTT.

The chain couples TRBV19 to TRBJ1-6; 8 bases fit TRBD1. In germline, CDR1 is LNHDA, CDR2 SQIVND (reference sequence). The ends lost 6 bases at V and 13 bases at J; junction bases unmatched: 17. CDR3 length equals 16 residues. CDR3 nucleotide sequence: TGTGCCAGTAGGCGGAGGGGCGGGCAGGGGGCGAGTCCCCTCCACTTT. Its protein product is CASRRRGGQGASPLHF.

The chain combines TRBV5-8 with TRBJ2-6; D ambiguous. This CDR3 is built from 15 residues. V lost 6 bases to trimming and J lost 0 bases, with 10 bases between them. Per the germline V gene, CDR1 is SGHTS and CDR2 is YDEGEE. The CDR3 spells CASTLFSSGANVLTF. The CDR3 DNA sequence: TGTGCCAGCACCCTGTTCTCCTCTGGGGCCAACGTCCTGACTTTC.

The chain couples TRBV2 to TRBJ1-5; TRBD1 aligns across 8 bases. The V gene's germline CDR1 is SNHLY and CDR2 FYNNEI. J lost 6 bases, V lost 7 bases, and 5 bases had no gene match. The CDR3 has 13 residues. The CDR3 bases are TGTGCCAGCACTTCCGGGACAGGTCAGCCCCAGCATTTT. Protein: CASTSGTGQPQHF. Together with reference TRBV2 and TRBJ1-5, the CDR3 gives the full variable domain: EPEVTQTPSHQVTQMGQEVILRCVPISNHLYFYWYRQILGQKVEFLVSFYNNEISEKSEIFDDQFSVERPDGSNFTLKIRSTKLEDSAMYFCASTSGTGQPQHFGDGTRLSIL.

CDR3 in DNA: TGTGCCAGCAGAGCACAGGGTAGCCGTGGTGAAAAACTGTTTTTT. This encodes CASRAQGSRGEKLFF. This sequence joins TRBV6-5 and TRBJ1-4, with a tentative D call TRBD1 (6 bases). V shed 6 bases and J shed 7 bases, with 18 bases lying between them. CDR1 is MNHEY, CDR2 SVGAGI, per germline. CDR3 length: 15 residues.

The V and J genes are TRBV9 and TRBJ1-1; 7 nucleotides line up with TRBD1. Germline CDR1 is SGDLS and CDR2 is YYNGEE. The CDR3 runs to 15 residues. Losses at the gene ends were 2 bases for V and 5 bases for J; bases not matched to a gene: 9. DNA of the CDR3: TGTGCCAGCAGCGTTACAGGGGCCCCGAGGACTGAAGCTTTCTTT. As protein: CASSVTGAPRTEAFF.